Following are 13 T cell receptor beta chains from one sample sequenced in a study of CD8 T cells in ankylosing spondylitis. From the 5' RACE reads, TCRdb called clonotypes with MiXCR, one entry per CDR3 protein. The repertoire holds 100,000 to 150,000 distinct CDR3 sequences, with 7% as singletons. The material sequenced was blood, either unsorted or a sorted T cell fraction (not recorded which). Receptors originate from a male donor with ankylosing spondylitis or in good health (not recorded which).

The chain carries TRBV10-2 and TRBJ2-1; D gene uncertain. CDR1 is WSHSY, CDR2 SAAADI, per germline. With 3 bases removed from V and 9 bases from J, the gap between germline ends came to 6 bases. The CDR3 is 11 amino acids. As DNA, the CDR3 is TGCGCCAGCAGTGATTTAGCTGAGCAGTTCTTC. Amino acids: CASSDLAEQFF.

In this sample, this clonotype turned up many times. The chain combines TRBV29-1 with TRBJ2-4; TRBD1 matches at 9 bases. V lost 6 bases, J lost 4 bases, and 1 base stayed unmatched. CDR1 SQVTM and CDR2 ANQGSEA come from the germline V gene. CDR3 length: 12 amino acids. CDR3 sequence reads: CSVGTGKNIQYF. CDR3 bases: TGCAGCGTGGGGACAGGGAAAAACATTCAGTACTTC.

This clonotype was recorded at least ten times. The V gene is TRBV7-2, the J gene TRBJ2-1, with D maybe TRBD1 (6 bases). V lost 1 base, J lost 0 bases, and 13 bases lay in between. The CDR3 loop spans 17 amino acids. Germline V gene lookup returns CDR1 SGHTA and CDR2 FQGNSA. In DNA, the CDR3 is TGTGCCAGCAGCTTAGTGGGGGCAACTTACTCCTACAATGAGCAGTTCTTC. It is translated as CASSLVGATYSYNEQFF.

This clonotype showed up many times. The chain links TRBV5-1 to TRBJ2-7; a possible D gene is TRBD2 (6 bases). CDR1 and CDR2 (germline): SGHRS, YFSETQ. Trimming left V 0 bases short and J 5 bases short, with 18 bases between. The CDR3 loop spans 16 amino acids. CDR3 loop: CASSLEGREDIDEQYF. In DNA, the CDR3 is TGCGCCAGCAGCTTGGAGGGGCGGGAAGATATAGACGAGCAGTACTTC.

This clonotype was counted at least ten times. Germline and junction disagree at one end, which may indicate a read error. The CDR3 reads CASTLEEGTGRTDTQYF. The CDR3 coding sequence is TGCGCCAGCACCTTGGAAGAGGGGACAGGACGGACAGATACGCAGTATTTT. The V and J genes are TRBV5-1 and TRBJ2-3, with 8 bases identical to TRBD1. Germline CDR1 reads SGHRS; CDR2 reads YFSETQ. The CDR3 has 17 amino acids. The full variable domain, in which reference TRBV5-1 and TRBJ2-3 provide the parts outside the CDR3, is KAGVTQTPRYLIKTRGQQVTLSCSPISGHRSVSWYQQTPGQGLQFLFEYFSETQRNKGNFPGRFSGRQFSNSRSEMNVSTLELGDSALYLCASTLEEGTGRTDTQYFGPGTRLTVL.

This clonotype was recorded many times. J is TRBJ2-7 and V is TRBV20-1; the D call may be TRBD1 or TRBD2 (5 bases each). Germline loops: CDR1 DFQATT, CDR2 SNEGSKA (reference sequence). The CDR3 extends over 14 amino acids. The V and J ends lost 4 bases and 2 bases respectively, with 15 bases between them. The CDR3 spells CSAITGTDPYEQYF. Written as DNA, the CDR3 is TGCAGTGCTATCACCGGGACGGACCCCTACGAGCAGTACTTC.

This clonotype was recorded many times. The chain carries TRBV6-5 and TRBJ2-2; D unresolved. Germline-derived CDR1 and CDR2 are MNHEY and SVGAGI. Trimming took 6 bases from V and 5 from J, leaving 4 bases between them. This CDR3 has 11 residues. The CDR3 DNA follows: TGTGCCAGCAGGCGAACCGGGGAGCTGTTTTTT. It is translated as CASRRTGELFF.

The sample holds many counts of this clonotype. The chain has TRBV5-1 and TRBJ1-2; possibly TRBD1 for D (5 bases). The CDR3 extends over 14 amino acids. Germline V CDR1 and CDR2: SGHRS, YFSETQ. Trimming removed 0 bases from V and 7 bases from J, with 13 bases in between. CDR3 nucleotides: TGCGCCAGCAGCTTGGGGACGTGGGGCGGTGGCTACACCTTC. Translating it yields CASSLGTWGGGYTF. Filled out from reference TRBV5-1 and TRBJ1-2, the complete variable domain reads KAGVTQTPRYLIKTRGQQVTLSCSPISGHRSVSWYQQTPGQGLQFLFEYFSETQRNKGNFPGRFSGRQFSNSRSEMNVSTLELGDSALYLCASSLGTWGGGYTFGSGTRLTVV.

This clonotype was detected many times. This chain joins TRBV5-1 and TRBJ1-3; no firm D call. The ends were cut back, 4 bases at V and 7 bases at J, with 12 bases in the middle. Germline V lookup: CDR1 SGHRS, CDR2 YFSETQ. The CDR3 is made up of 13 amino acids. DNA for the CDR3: TGCGCCAGCAGCCCCGGAGGGTGGAACACCATATATTTT. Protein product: CASSPGGWNTIYF.

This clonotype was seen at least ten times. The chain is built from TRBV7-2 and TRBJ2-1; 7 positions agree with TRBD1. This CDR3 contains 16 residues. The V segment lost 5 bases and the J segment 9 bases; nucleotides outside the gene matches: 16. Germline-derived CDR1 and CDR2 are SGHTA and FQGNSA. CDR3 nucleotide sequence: TGTGCCAGCAGCCCCAGACAGGGAGTCCCCTCGGGTGAGCAGTTCTTC. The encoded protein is CASSPRQGVPSGEQFF.

The CDR3 sequence is CASSYGRDTEAFF. The DNA of the CDR3 is TGTGCCAGCAGTTACGGACGGGACACTGAAGCTTTCTTT. The genes are TRBV6-2 or TRBV6-3 and TRBJ1-1, with D hard to call. This CDR3 contains 13 residues. V lost 2 bases and J 3 bases, leaving 7 bases between the germline ends. Germline CDR1 is MNHEY and CDR2 is SVGEGT.

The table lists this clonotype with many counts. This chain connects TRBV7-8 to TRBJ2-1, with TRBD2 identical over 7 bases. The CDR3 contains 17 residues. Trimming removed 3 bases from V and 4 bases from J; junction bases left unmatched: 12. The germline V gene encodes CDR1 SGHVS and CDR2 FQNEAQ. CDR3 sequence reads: CASSLVGRASGYNEQFF. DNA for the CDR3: TGTGCCAGCAGCTTGGTTGGTCGGGCTAGCGGATACAATGAGCAGTTCTTC.

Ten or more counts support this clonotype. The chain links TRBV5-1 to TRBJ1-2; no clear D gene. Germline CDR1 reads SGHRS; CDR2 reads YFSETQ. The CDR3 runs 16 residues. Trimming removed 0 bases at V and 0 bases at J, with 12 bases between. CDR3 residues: CASSLGAVSPNYGYTF. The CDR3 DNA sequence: TGCGCCAGCAGCTTGGGGGCGGTGTCTCCTAACTATGGCTACACCTTC. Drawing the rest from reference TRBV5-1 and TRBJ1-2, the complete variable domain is KAGVTQTPRYLIKTRGQQVTLSCSPISGHRSVSWYQQTPGQGLQFLFEYFSETQRNKGNFPGRFSGRQFSNSRSEMNVSTLELGDSALYLCASSLGAVSPNYGYTFGSGTRLTVV.